The 27 T cell receptor beta chains listed next were all sequenced from one sample in a study of blood T cell repertoires in COVID-19. Some clones are missing from TCRdb's copy, which holds only in-frame ones; the method was immunoSEQ multiplex PCR. The sample includes some 250,000 clones, more than 65% of them seen just once. Sequenced sample: peripheral blood. Receptors were obtained from a woman of 80 years or more with acute or convalescent COVID-19.

This clone was observed a single time. The chain couples TRBV19 to TRBJ1-3; 7 nucleotides align to TRBD1. This CDR3 contains 13 residues. V shed 5 bases and J 8 bases; nucleotides not matched to a gene: 6. CDR1 is LNHDA and CDR2 is SQIVND in the germline V gene (reference sequence). The CDR3 nucleotides are TGTGCCAGTAGTTCAACAGGGGCGGACACCATATATTTT. This encodes CASSSTGADTIYF.

This clone was counted between two and nine times. J is TRBJ1-1 and V is TRBV7-2; D perhaps matches TRBD1 (6 bases). Deletions cut 4 bases from V and 3 bases from J, with 12 bases between. The CDR3 has 14 amino acids. Per the germline V gene, CDR1 is SGHTA and CDR2 is FQGNSA. CDR3 bases: TGTGCCAGCAGCTCGAACACAGGGTACACTGAAGCTTTCTTT. Protein product: CASSSNTGYTEAFF.

The CDR3 DNA follows: TGCGCCAGCAGAGGACAGGGGTCCCCCGAGCAGTACTTC. The encoded protein is CASRGQGSPEQYF. This chain uses TRBV10-2 with TRBJ2-7; 9 bases align to TRBD1. Germline values: CDR1 WSHSY, CDR2 SAAADI. The J segment lost 6 bases and the V segment lost 6 bases, leaving 6 bases of the junction unmatched. The CDR3 covers 13 residues.

This CDR3 reads CSVRRPGSGELFF. The CDR3 DNA is TGCAGCGTCCGCCGGCCGGGGAGTGGGGAGCTGTTTTTT. The genes are TRBV29-1 and TRBJ2-2; weak D call: TRBD2 (5 bases). From germline, CDR1 is SQVTM and CDR2 ANQGSEA. Trimming removed 6 bases at V and 8 bases at J, with 16 bases between. The CDR3 is 13 residues long.

The rearrangement uses TRBV19 and TRBJ2-6; a possible D gene is TRBD1 (6 bases). Trimming pared 5 bases from V and 2 bases from J, leaving 13 bases between. CDR3 size: 16 residues. Germline values: CDR1 LNHDA, CDR2 SQIVND (reference sequence). The CDR3 DNA sequence: TGTGCCAGTAGTTTGCAAGGGGGAACTGGGGCCAACGTCCTGACTTTC. Amino acid sequence: CASSLQGGTGANVLTF.

The V gene is TRBV5-1, the J gene TRBJ1-1, with 11 bases lining up with TRBD1. The germline gives CDR1 SGHRS, CDR2 YFSETQ. The V segment lost 0 bases and the J segment 3 bases; nucleotides outside the gene matches: 4. The CDR3 covers 16 residues. In DNA form, the CDR3 reads TGCGCCAGCAGCTTGGGACCGGGACAGGGGGACACTGAAGCTTTCTTT. The encoded protein is CASSLGPGQGDTEAFF.

The chain employs TRBV6-6 and TRBJ1-4; D gene uncertain. Trimming removed 0 bases from V and 7 bases from J, with 9 bases in between. The CDR3 spans 14 residues. The germline gives CDR1 MNHNY, CDR2 SVGAGI (reference sequence). The CDR3 DNA reads as TGTGCCAGCAGTTACTCCGGGGTCGGTGAAAAACTGTTTTTT. It translates to CASSYSGVGEKLFF.

This clone occurred once. V is TRBV28 and J is TRBJ2-7; 9 bases are shared with TRBD1. Per the germline V gene, CDR1 is MDHEN and CDR2 is SYDVKM. V trimming: 8 bases; J trimming: 2 bases; junction bases outside the gene matches: 13. The CDR3 is made up of 16 amino acids. Written as DNA, the CDR3 is TGTGCCAGCCACACCCCGGGACAGGGTTCCCCCTACGAGCAGTACTTC. Protein product: CASHTPGQGSPYEQYF.

This chain links TRBV6-5 with TRBJ2-1; D is possibly TRBD1 (6 bases). Looked up from germline, CDR1 is MNHEY and CDR2 is SVGAGI. This CDR3 has 14 residues. V lost 6 bases to trimming and J lost 7 bases, with 16 bases between them. The CDR3 DNA sequence: TGTGCCAGCAGAACTTACAGGGCAGGGAATGAGCAGTTCTTC. Translation gives CASRTYRAGNEQFF.

The V call is TRBV3-1 (or the pseudogene TRBV3-2), the J call TRBJ2-7, with 11 bases fitting TRBD1. This CDR3 has 16 residues. Germline lookup yields CDR1 LGHDT and CDR2 YNNKEL (reference sequence). The ends lost 1 base at V and 3 bases at J; junction bases unmatched: 5. The CDR3 DNA is TGTGCCAGCAGCCAAGGGTTGGGGACAGGGGGCTACGAGCAGTACTTC. It is translated as CASSQGLGTGGYEQYF.

This clone came up once. This rearrangement joins TRBV15 to TRBJ1-2; D ambiguous. This CDR3 comprises 13 residues. Germline V gene lookup returns CDR1 LNHNV and CDR2 YYDKDF (reference sequence). With 1 base removed from V and 12 bases from J, the gap between germline ends came to 15 bases. The DNA for the CDR3 is TGTGCCACCAGCAGAGCTGGCAGGAGGGAAGACACCTTC. It encodes CATSRAGRREDTF.

The chain combines TRBV19 with TRBJ2-5; a weak D match, TRBD2 (6 bases). This CDR3 has 16 amino acids. The V and J ends lost 1 base and 4 bases respectively, with 16 bases between them. Germline CDR1 reads LNHDA; CDR2 reads SQIVND (reference sequence). The CDR3 DNA sequence: TGTGCCAGTAGTATAGCAGTCGGGGAGCGGGCAGAGACCCAGTACTTC. Translating gives CASSIAVGERAETQYF.

The rearrangement uses TRBV5-1 and TRBJ2-2, with D maybe TRBD2 (6 bases). V was shortened by 2 bases and J by 7 bases, with 15 bases between the two germline ends. Germline V gene sequence: CDR1 SGHRS, CDR2 YFSETQ. The length of the CDR3 is 15 residues. The CDR3 sequence: CASSFIATGVGELFF. DNA for the CDR3: TGCGCCAGCAGCTTTATTGCAACGGGAGTCGGGGAGCTGTTTTTT.

J is TRBJ2-1 and V is TRBV9; D is unresolved. Per germline, CDR1 SGDLS and CDR2 YYNGEE. V was shortened by 4 bases and J by 4 bases, with 9 bases between the two germline ends. The CDR3 runs 13 residues. The CDR3 nucleotides are TGTGCCAGCAGCTCCTCACATTACAATGAGCAGTTCTTC. It encodes CASSSSHYNEQFF.

The rearrangement links TRBV28 to TRBJ2-7; a weak D match, TRBD2 (6 bases). Trimming cost V 2 bases and J 4 bases, with 21 bases left between them. Germline CDR1 reads MDHEN; CDR2 reads SYDVKM. This CDR3 region has 17 residues. The CDR3 DNA sequence: TGTGCCAGCAGTTTACGTCTGTCGGGCGGGATCGTTTACGAGCAGTACTTC. This encodes CASSLRLSGGIVYEQYF. Using reference TRBV28 and TRBJ2-7 for the parts outside the CDR3, the full variable domain is DVKVTQSSRYLVKRTGEKVFLECVQDMDHENMFWYRQDPGLGLRLIYFSYDVKMKEKGDIPEGYSVSREKKERFSLILESASTNQTSMYLCASSLRLSGGIVYEQYFGPGTRLTVT.

The J gene is TRBJ2-1, the V gene TRBV3-1 (or the pseudogene TRBV3-2); TRBD2 agrees at 10 bases. In germline, CDR1 is LGHDT, CDR2 YNNKEL (reference sequence). J was trimmed by 1 base and V by 4 bases; bases with no gene match: 13. This CDR3 spans 19 amino acids. The CDR3 DNA reads as TGTGCCAGCAGCCCCACCGGGCTAGCGGGGGCAACTTCCTACAATGAGCAGTTCTTC. Its protein is CASSPTGLAGATSYNEQFF.

This sequence joins TRBV24-1 and TRBJ1-1; D is uncertain. V was trimmed by 7 bases and J by 0 bases, leaving 11 bases between them. Germline lookup yields CDR1 KGHDR and CDR2 SFDVKD. The CDR3 length is 14 residues. As DNA, the CDR3 is TGTGCCACCAGGGCCAGACACATGAACACTGAAGCTTTCTTT. Protein sequence: CATRARHMNTEAFF.

The V call is TRBV7-3, the J call TRBJ2-2, with TRBD2 as a possible D gene (7 bases). This CDR3 has 16 residues. CDR1 and CDR2 (germline): SGHTA, FQGTGA. V gave up 2 bases and J gave up 2 bases, with 12 bases separating them. In DNA, the CDR3 is TGTGCCAGCAGCTTATTGGGCGGGGGCAACACCGGGGAGCTGTTTTTT. Protein: CASSLLGGGNTGELFF.

The chain joins TRBV2 to TRBJ1-1, with D hard to call. V lost 1 base, J lost 0 bases, and 12 bases lay in between. The germline V gene has CDR1 SNHLY and CDR2 FYNNEI. The CDR3 has 16 residues. This CDR3 is CASSEVEPALNTEAFF. CDR3 coding DNA: TGTGCCAGCAGTGAAGTGGAGCCCGCTCTGAACACTGAAGCTTTCTTT. The entire variable domain, with the rest obtained from reference TRBV2 and TRBJ1-1, is as follows: EPEVTQTPSHQVTQMGQEVILRCVPISNHLYFYWYRQILGQKVEFLVSFYNNEISEKSEIFDDQFSVERPDGSNFTLKIRSTKLEDSAMYFCASSEVEPALNTEAFFGQGTRLTVV.

The chain is built from TRBV19 and TRBJ2-3, with 7 nucleotides matching TRBD1. This CDR3 is 18 amino acids long. After removal of 3 bases from V and 0 bases from J, the junction contained 12 bases not matched to a gene. Germline V gene lookup returns CDR1 LNHDA and CDR2 SQIVND (reference sequence). CDR3 in DNA: TGTGCCAGTAGTATTCGACAGGGTATTACCCCTAGCACAGATACGCAGTATTTT. This gives the protein CASSIRQGITPSTDTQYF.

There are a few counts of this clone. V is TRBV29-1 and J is TRBJ2-7; 10 nucleotides line up with TRBD1. Germline V CDR1 and CDR2: SQVTM, ANQGSEA. This CDR3 has 14 amino acids. J was trimmed by 1 base and V by 4 bases; bases with no gene match: 4. CDR3 sequence (DNA): TGCAGCGTTGCACGGGACAGGGGTTCCTACGAGCAGTACTTC. This encodes CSVARDRGSYEQYF.

This chain connects TRBV7-9 to TRBJ2-7, with 10 bases that match TRBD1. Germline assignment: CDR1 SEHNR and CDR2 FQNEAQ (reference sequence). CDR3 size: 14 residues. Trimming at V came to 8 bases and at J to 2 bases, leaving 6 bases not matched to a gene. Written as DNA, the CDR3 is TGTGCCAGCGAAAGACAGGGGGCAGCCTACGAGCAGTACTTC. Its translation is CASERQGAAYEQYF.

The chain employs TRBV3-1 (or the pseudogene TRBV3-2) and TRBJ1-2, with 11 bases fitting TRBD1. The CDR3 has 17 residues. Germline CDR1 and CDR2: LGHDT and YNNKEL (reference sequence). V was pared by 1 base and J by 1 base, with 5 bases of the junction left unmatched. The CDR3 loop is CASSQVGQGALNYGYTF. DNA for the CDR3: TGTGCCAGCAGCCAAGTTGGACAGGGGGCCCTTAACTATGGCTACACCTTC.

The V and J genes are TRBV2 and TRBJ2-7; D gene uncertain. Trimming took 8 bases from V and 2 from J, leaving 10 bases between them. Germline assignment: CDR1 SNHLY and CDR2 FYNNEI. This CDR3 is built from 12 residues. The CDR3 region is CASPDEAYEQYF. In nucleotides, the CDR3 is TGTGCCAGCCCGGATGAGGCCTACGAGCAGTACTTC.

The chain has TRBV27 and TRBJ1-5; D is ambiguous. The CDR3 covers 12 residues. V was clipped by 5 bases and J by 7 bases, with 9 bases between them. The V gene's germline CDR1 is MNHEY and CDR2 SMNVEV (reference sequence). The CDR3 region has the DNA TGTGCCAGCAGTCCTAGCGGGCAGCCCCAGCATTTT. Protein product: CASSPSGQPQHF.

V usage is TRBV3-1 (or the pseudogene TRBV3-2) and J usage is TRBJ1-2; TRBD1 matches 10 bases. V dropped 4 bases and J dropped 5; count of bases not matched to a gene: 10. Looked up from germline, CDR1 is LGHDT and CDR2 is YNNKEL (reference sequence). The CDR3 is 16 residues long. In DNA form, the CDR3 reads TGTGCCAGCAGCCGAGACCCGGGACAGGGGCCTTATGGCTACACCTTC. Translating it yields CASSRDPGQGPYGYTF.

The V gene is TRBV3-1 (or the pseudogene TRBV3-2), the J gene TRBJ2-1, with 7 bases lining up with TRBD2. V trimming: 8 bases; J trimming: 7 bases; junction bases outside the gene matches: 5. Per germline, CDR1 LGHDT and CDR2 YNNKEL (reference sequence). The CDR3 is 12 residues long. CDR3 DNA: TGTGCCAGCGGGTCGGGGGGTAATGAGCAGTTCTTC. Translated, it gives CASGSGGNEQFF.